The present T cell receptor (beta chain) was sequenced within a study of response to subunit inactivated influenza vaccine. Study-level points and caveats: Each seasonal influenza vaccination recruits few new T cells, the authors suggested.

Germline V gene lookup returns CDR1 SEHNR and CDR2 FQNEAQ (reference sequence). V was cut by 4 bases and J by 1 base, with 8 bases left in between. The CDR3 is 13 amino acids. This clonotype occurred a few times. Its antigen remains unknown. Each CDR3 protein is one row after TCRdb ran MiXCR on the RT-PCR reads. In the table there are a few hundred thousand distinct CDR3 sequences, less than 15% of which are singletons. This TCR came from a man over 45 who received an inactivated influenza vaccine. Here the sequenced sample was PBMCs from blood, taken roughly 13 days after vaccination. The rearrangement joins TRBV7-9 to TRBJ2-7, with D uncertain. The DNA for the CDR3 is TGTGCCAGCAGCTCCCTCGTTTCCTACGAGCAGTACTTC. Protein: CASSSLVSYEQYF.